These T cell receptor beta chains were read from a single sample in a study of blood T cells in healthy people across ages. In TCRdb, the 5' RACE reads were re-called with MiXCR into one record per CDR3 protein. The data show over 700,000 distinct CDR3 sequences, with less than 70% seen just once and 41% held by the top ten. Material: blood. Receptors were obtained from a man older than 75 in good health. Each CDR3 is given with its conserved first and last residue. D genes are given only for firm matches. Clone size, where shown, is once, few, many, or a class for clones that have expanded.

>once|TRBV5-1|TRBJ2-7|TRBD2
TGCGCCAGCAGCTTGGTTGGGACTAGCGGGACTGCCCTCTCCTACGAGCAGTACTTC
CASSLVGTSGTALSYEQYF
>NA|TRBV5-1|TRBJ2-1|NA
TGCGCCAGCAGCTTGTCCCCAGGCGGTACGTTGAATGAGCAGTTCTTC
CASSLSPGGTLNEQFF
>NA|TRBV20-1|TRBJ2-5|NA
TGCAGTGCTAGAGATTTCCGGGTTGAGACCCAGTACTTC
CSARDFRVETQYF
>few|TRBV7-2|TRBJ2-3|NA
TGTGCCAGCAGCCCCGCGGAAAGAACGCAGTATTTT
CASSPAERTQYF
>few|TRBV10-3|TRBJ1-1|TRBD1
TGTGCCATCAGGACCCGGGACAGCATGAACACTGAAGCTTTCTTT
CAIRTRDSMNTEAFF
>NA|TRBV5-1|TRBJ2-5|TRBD2
TGCGCCAGCAGCTTGGGGACTAGCCCCTTCCGGCAAGAGACCCAGTACTTC
CASSLGTSPFRQETQYF
>NA|TRBV7-2|TRBJ2-5|TRBD2
TGTGCCAGCAGCTCAGTCAATCGGCTTAGCGGGAATAAGCAGTACTTC
CASSSVNRLSGNKQYF
>NA|TRBV20-1|TRBJ2-7|TRBD2
TGCAGTGCTAAACCCAGGACTAGTCCGGTCCACGAGCAGTACTTC
CSAKPRTSPVHEQYF
>few|TRBV7-2|TRBJ1-2|TRBD1
TGTGCCAGCAGCTTAGACCCAGGGGGTGGTGGCTACACCTTC
CASSLDPGGGGYTF
>NA|TRBV20-1|TRBJ2-3|NA
TGCAGTGCTTTGGAAGGGCCAAGGGGCACCAGATACGCGTATTTT
CSALEGPRGTRYAYF
>NA|TRBV7-9|TRBJ1-2|TRBD1
TGTGCCAGCAGCTTCTCGGACAGGAGCTTCTATGGCTACACCTTC
CASSFSDRSFYGYTF
>NA|TRBV29-1|TRBJ1-2|NA
TGCAGCGTGGGGGTGGTGGAAGGGTATGGCTACACCTTC
CSVGVVEGYGYTF
>once|TRBV6-8|TRBJ2-7|TRBD2
TGTGCCTGCGTACCAGCGGGAGGGCCATACGAGCAGTACTTC
CACVPAGGPYEQYF
>once|TRBV27|TRBJ2-6|TRBD2
TGTGCCAGCAGCCAACTAGCGGGAGGACCCTCTGGGGCCAACGTCCTGACTTTC
CASSQLAGGPSGANVLTF
>NA|TRBV10-3|TRBJ2-2|TRBD1
TGTGCCACGAGGACAGGGGAGCAGACCGGGGAGCTGTTTTTT
CATRTGEQTGELFF
>few|TRBV20-1|TRBJ2-7|NA
TGCAGTGCCCCCTCCGGGGGGCCCTACGAGCAGTACTTC
CSAPSGGPYEQYF
>NA|TRBV5-1|TRBJ2-1|NA
TGCGCCAGCAGTAGAGCCCTTTCCTACGAGCAGTTCTTC
CASSRALSYEQFF
>NA|TRBV20-1|TRBJ2-5|NA
TGCAGTGCCCTTACCGGGACTTCTAAGAGGGAGCAGTACTTC
CSALTGTSKREQYF
>NA|TRBV18|TRBJ2-1|NA
TGTGCCAGCTCACCATTTGCAGGAAGCTCCTACAATGAGCAGTTCTTC
CASSPFAGSSYNEQFF
>NA|TRBV7-2|TRBJ2-1|TRBD2
TGTGCCAGCAGCCCCAGGACTAGCGGGAGTCCGCGCTCCTACAATGAGCAGTTCTTC
CASSPRTSGSPRSYNEQFF
>once|TRBV27|TRBJ2-5|TRBD1
TGTGCCAGCAGTTCCTGGACAGGGGGCGCCCGTCTAGAGACCCAGTACTTC
CASSSWTGGARLETQYF
>once|TRBV29-1|TRBJ2-1|NA
TGCAGCGCTCTGGACTACCGCGGCAATGAGCAGTTCTTC
CSALDYRGNEQFF
>NA|TRBV7-9|TRBJ2-3|TRBD2
TGTGCCAGCAGCGGGCTAGCGGGAGGGCCAGGCAGATACGCGTATTTT
CASSGLAGGPGRYAYF
>NA|TRBV5-1|TRBJ2-3|TRBD1
TGCGCCAGCAGCCCCGGGACAGGGTCGGCCAGATACGCGTATTTT
CASSPGTGSARYAYF
>few|TRBV10-2|TRBJ2-7|NA
TGCGCCAGCAGCGTTTCTGCGGGACAAGTTCACTACGAGCAGTACTTC
CASSVSAGQVHYEQYF
>NA|TRBV1|TRBJ2-1|NA
TGCACCAGCAGCCAAGACCCCGGACTAGCGGCCTACAATGAGCAGTTCTTC
CTSSQDPGLAAYNEQFF
>many|TRBV20-1|TRBJ1-5|NA
TGCAGTGCGGTACAGGGCACATATAGCAATCAGCCCCAGCATTTT
CSAVQGTYSNQPQHF
>NA|TRBV20-1|TRBJ2-1|NA
TGCAGTGCTAGGTTGGGGAGCTCCTACAATGAGCAGTTCTTC
CSARLGSSYNEQFF
>NA|TRBV6-6|TRBJ2-5|NA
TGTGCCAGCAGTTACAGTCAGTTCAGGGGCTCGGATGAGCAGTACTTC
CASSYSQFRGSDEQYF
>few|TRBV29-1|TRBJ2-7|NA
TGCAGCGTTGAGACAGGTTCTACCTACGAGCAGTACTTC
CSVETGSTYEQYF
>NA|TRBV4-2|TRBJ2-1|NA
TGTGCCAGCAGCCAAGATAGCATGGGACCACCCTACAATGAGCAGTTCTTC
CASSQDSMGPPYNEQFF
>NA|TRBV28|TRBJ2-4|TRBD1
TGTGCCAGCAGTCCCCCAGGGGGTGGGAACATTCAGTACTTC
CASSPPGGGNIQYF
>few|TRBV2|TRBJ1-2|TRBD1
TGTGCCAGCAGATTGGGACAGATCGATGGCTACACCTTC
CASRLGQIDGYTF
>NA|TRBV20-1|TRBJ2-3|NA
TGCAGTGCTAGTCCACCGGGAGTAAAGGGCAGATACGCGTATTTT
CSASPPGVKGRYAYF
>NA|TRBV3-1|TRBJ1-1|TRBD1
TGTGCCAGCAGCGCCCGGGACAGCTTGAACACTGAAGCTTTCTTT
CASSARDSLNTEAFF
>NA|TRBV20-1|TRBJ2-7|NA
TGCAGTGCTAGAAGACAGACCCTTGACGAGCAGTACTTC
CSARRQTLDEQYF
>NA|TRBV6-1|TRBJ1-1|NA
TGTGCCAGCAGTGAAGCTCCGGGAGGGGTGACTGAAGCTTTCTTT
CASSEAPGGVTEAFF
>few|TRBV9|TRBJ1-1|NA
TGTGCCAGCAGCGGAAGCTTGGGTAAGAACACTGAAGCTTTCTTT
CASSGSLGKNTEAFF
>NA|TRBV7-2|TRBJ2-5|TRBD1
TGTGCCAGCAGCTTACTGAAAGGGGGCGAAGAGACCCAGTACTTC
CASSLLKGGEETQYF
>many|TRBV2|TRBJ2-7|TRBD1
TGTGCCAGCAGAGGGACAGGGTCCTCCTACGAGCAGTACTTC
CASRGTGSSYEQYF
>few|TRBV13|TRBJ2-3|TRBD1
TGTGCCAGCAGCCTGCAATTGGGGACAGGGGTAGATACGCAGTATTTT
CASSLQLGTGVDTQYF
>many|TRBV29-1|TRBJ2-5|TRBD1
TGCAGCGGCGCAGGGGGCGGAGAGACCCAGTACTTC
CSGAGGGETQYF
>NA|TRBV5-4|TRBJ2-4|TRBD1
TGTGCCAGCAGCCTGGACAGGAGCCTAGCCAAAAACATTCAGTACTTC
CASSLDRSLAKNIQYF
>NA|TRBV10-3|TRBJ1-2|NA
TGTGCCATCAGCCGGACGGACTATGGCTACACCTTC
CAISRTDYGYTF